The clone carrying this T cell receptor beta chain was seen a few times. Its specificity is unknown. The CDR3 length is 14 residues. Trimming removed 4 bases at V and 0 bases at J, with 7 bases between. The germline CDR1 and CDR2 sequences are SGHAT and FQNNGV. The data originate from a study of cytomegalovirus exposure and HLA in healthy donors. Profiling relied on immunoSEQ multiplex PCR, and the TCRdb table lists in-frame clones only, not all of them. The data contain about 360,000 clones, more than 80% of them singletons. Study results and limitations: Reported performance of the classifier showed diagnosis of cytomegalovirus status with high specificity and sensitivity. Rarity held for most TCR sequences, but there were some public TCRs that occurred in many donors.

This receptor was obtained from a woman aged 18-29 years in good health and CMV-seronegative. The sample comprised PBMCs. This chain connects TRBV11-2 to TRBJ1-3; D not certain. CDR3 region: CASSSLSSGNTIYF. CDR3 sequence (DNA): TGTGCCAGCAGCTCCCTGAGCTCTGGAAACACCATATATTTT.